Below are 20 T cell receptor beta chains sequenced from a single sample in a study of regulatory T cells in long-lasting Graves disease. In building TCR beta libraries, iRepertoire HTBI primers were used together with Arm-PCR of CDR3 regions. TCRdb ran MiXCR on the multiplex PCR reads and lists one entry per CDR3 protein. The sample consists of 320,000 or so distinct CDR3 sequences, 15% to 20% of them appearing once. Time point described: newly diagnosed GD, antithyroid drugs for less than 3 months. TCR sequences were obtained from RNA taken from PBMCs. The sample consisted of peripheral blood mononuclear cells (PBMCs), taken at new diagnosis, from a patient treated with antithyroid drugs. The receptors were gathered from a female donor with Graves disease.

This clonotype occurred many times. This chain uses TRBV2 with TRBJ2-3; D not certain. Trimming took 8 bases from V and 7 from J, leaving 10 bases between them. The germline gives CDR1 SNHLY, CDR2 FYNNEI. The CDR3 extends over 11 amino acids. This CDR3 reads CASRMGNTQYF. CDR3 bases: TGTGCCAGCCGGATGGGTAATACGCAGTATTTT.

This sequence joins TRBV28 and TRBJ1-1; 8 bases fit TRBD1. The CDR3 is 16 amino acids. Germline CDR1 and CDR2: MDHEN and SYDVKM. V shed 3 bases, J shed 1 base, and the junction held 7 bases outside the gene matches. The CDR3 loop reads CASSFARGLGNTEAFF. CDR3 DNA: TGTGCCAGCAGTTTCGCCAGGGGGCTTGGGAACACTGAAGCTTTCTTT.

Many counts were recorded for this clonotype. The rearrangement links TRBV12-5 to TRBJ2-7; no clear D gene. V dropped 1 base and J dropped 5 bases, with 9 bases sitting between them. This CDR3 has 13 residues. The germline CDR1 and CDR2 sequences are LGHNT and FRNRAP. The CDR3 region has the DNA TGTGCTAGTGGTTTGGGCGGTACAGACGAGCAGTACTTC. Translated, it gives CASGLGGTDEQYF.

This clonotype was counted only a few times. This chain uses TRBV4-1 with TRBJ2-7; TRBD1 aligns across 12 bases. This CDR3 has 16 residues. Germline V lookup: CDR1 MGHRA, CDR2 YSYEKL. V lost 3 bases and J lost 4; bases outside the gene matches: 7. The CDR3 nucleotides read TGCGCCAGCAGCCAGGGACAGGGGGCCTCTGGATACGAGCAGTACTTC. The encoded protein is CASSQGQGASGYEQYF.

There are many counts of this clonotype. The J gene is TRBJ2-3, the V gene TRBV20-1; 8 bases are shared with TRBD2. V dropped 3 bases and J dropped 2; count of bases not matched to a gene: 7. This CDR3 spans 15 amino acids. CDR1 is DFQATT, CDR2 SNEGSKA, per germline (reference sequence). In DNA form, the CDR3 reads TGCAGTGCTAGTACGCCTAGCGGGCCCACAGATACGCAGTATTTT. Its protein is CSASTPSGPTDTQYF.

This clonotype was recorded many times. The chain recombines TRBV24-1 with TRBJ1-5; 9 positions match TRBD1. The CDR3 is 13 residues long. Trimming cost V 7 bases and J 5 bases; bases outside gene matches: 2. Looked up from germline, CDR1 is KGHDR and CDR2 is SFDVKD. CDR3 sequence reads: CATSRDRDQPQHF. CDR3 nucleotides: TGTGCCACCAGCCGGGACAGGGATCAGCCCCAGCATTTT.

At least ten counts were recorded for this clonotype. The chain joins TRBV2 to TRBJ2-5; D is unclear. This CDR3 is built from 13 residues. Per the germline V gene, CDR1 is SNHLY and CDR2 is FYNNEI. Trimming shortened V by 7 bases and J by 5 bases, and 14 bases separated the two germline ends. In nucleotides, the CDR3 is TGTGCCAGCAACCTGGAGAGGCAGGAGACCCAGTACTTC. Amino acid sequence: CASNLERQETQYF.

J is TRBJ2-3 and V is TRBV20-1; the D gene is possibly TRBD2 (5 bases). V lost 3 bases and J 9 bases, leaving 13 bases between the germline ends. Germline V gene lookup returns CDR1 DFQATT and CDR2 SNEGSKA (reference sequence). The CDR3 runs to 12 residues. The CDR3 sequence: CSARQDSQTQYF. CDR3 nucleotide sequence: TGCAGTGCTAGGCAGGACTCCCAGACGCAGTATTTT.

In this sample, this clonotype turned up many times. The CDR3 bases are TGCAGCGTAGTGGACAGGACAAAGTCCTACGAGCAGTACTTC. Protein sequence: CSVVDRTKSYEQYF. The J gene is TRBJ2-7, the V gene TRBV29-1, with TRBD1 matching 7 bases. Per germline, CDR1 SQVTM and CDR2 ANQGSEA. CDR3 length equals 14 residues. The ends lost 6 bases at V and 1 base at J; junction bases unmatched: 9.

This clonotype was detected many times. The rearrangement uses TRBV28 and TRBJ2-7, with D hard to call. The CDR3 is 11 amino acids. The germline CDR1 and CDR2 sequences are MDHEN and SYDVKM. Trimming cost V 0 bases and J 5 bases, with 2 bases left between them. In DNA, the CDR3 is TGTGCCAGCAGTTTATGGAACGAGCAGTACTTC. It encodes CASSLWNEQYF.

The sample holds many counts of this clonotype. This chain joins TRBV2 and TRBJ1-4, with D possibly matching TRBD1 (6 bases). Trimming took 10 bases from V and 7 from J, leaving 13 bases between them. This CDR3 comprises 12 residues. Germline assignment: CDR1 SNHLY and CDR2 FYNNEI. The CDR3 loop reads CATQGGGEKLFF. The CDR3, as DNA: TGTGCCACCCAAGGGGGAGGTGAAAAACTGTTTTTT.

Ten or more counts support this clonotype. The genes are TRBV5-6 and TRBJ1-1, with D unclear. This CDR3 is built from 12 residues. Trimming pared 3 bases from V and 6 bases from J, leaving 9 bases between. Germline V gives CDR1 SGHDT, CDR2 YYEEEE. DNA for the CDR3: TGTGCCAGCAGCTGGGGTATCGCTGAAGCTTTCTTT. This gives the protein CASSWGIAEAFF.

This clonotype showed up many times. The chain combines TRBV28 with TRBJ2-2, with D unclear. The length of the CDR3 is 13 residues. Germline assignment: CDR1 MDHEN and CDR2 SYDVKM. As DNA, the CDR3 is TGTGCGGTAGCTAGGCCGGGCACCGGGGAGCTGTTTTTT. Its protein product is CAVARPGTGELFF.

At least ten counts were recorded for this clonotype. The V gene is TRBV2, the J gene TRBJ2-7; tentative D call: TRBD1 (5 bases). Trimming shortened V by 4 bases and J by 0 bases, and 10 bases separated the two germline ends. There are 14 residues in the CDR3. Germline assignment: CDR1 SNHLY and CDR2 FYNNEI. CDR3 residues: CASSARQNSYEQYF. CDR3 DNA sequence: TGTGCCAGCAGTGCCCGACAGAACTCCTACGAGCAGTACTTC.

The V call is TRBV9, the J call TRBJ1-4; 11 nucleotides agree with TRBD1. Germline values: CDR1 SGDLS, CDR2 YYNGEE. Trimming cost V 3 bases and J 0 bases; bases outside gene matches: 7. The CDR3 is 18 residues long. In DNA, the CDR3 is TGTGCCAGCAGCGGCCGGGACAGGGGGTTCCCAACTAATGAAAAACTGTTTTTT. The encoded protein is CASSGRDRGFPTNEKLFF.

This clonotype came up many times. This chain links TRBV19 with TRBJ2-3, with unresolved D. Trimming left V 6 bases short and J 3 bases short, with 7 bases between. Germline V gene data show CDR1 as LNHDA and CDR2 as SQIVND (reference sequence). CDR3 length: 12 residues. The CDR3 here is CASSWSTDTQYF. The CDR3 DNA follows: TGTGCCAGTAGCTGGTCGACAGATACGCAGTATTTT.

This clonotype was detected ten times or more. V gene TRBV3-1 combines with J gene TRBJ2-7, with D perhaps TRBD1 or TRBD2 (6 bases each). The CDR3 spans 15 residues. Deletions cut 5 bases from V and 5 bases from J, with 19 bases between. In germline, CDR1 is LGHDT, CDR2 YNNKEL (reference sequence). CDR3 nucleotide sequence: TGTGCCAGCAGCTCACTAGGGGGGAATCTGGACGAGCAGTACTTC. Translating it yields CASSSLGGNLDEQYF.

In its sample, this clonotype was seen a few times. The rearrangement uses TRBV15 and TRBJ2-2, with D maybe TRBD2 (6 bases). Per germline, CDR1 LNHNV and CDR2 YYDKDF (reference sequence). V lost 0 bases to trimming and J lost 4 bases, with 9 bases between them. The CDR3 has 15 amino acids. The CDR3 DNA follows: TGTGCCACCAGCAGAGATAGGCGGGGCACCGGGGAGCTGTTTTTT. This translates into CATSRDRRGTGELFF.

This clonotype was seen at least ten times. The V call is TRBV28, the J call TRBJ2-3, with D perhaps matching TRBD2 (5 bases). V lost 8 bases and J 0 bases, leaving 9 bases between the germline ends. The germline CDR1 and CDR2 sequences are MDHEN and SYDVKM. CDR3 length: 13 amino acids. CDR3 sequence (DNA): TGTGCCAGCGGACTGGAGAGCACAGATACGCAGTATTTT. Translated: CASGLESTDTQYF.

This clonotype was detected many times. The chain recombines TRBV7-9 with TRBJ1-6, with D tentatively TRBD1 (6 bases). The CDR3 length is 17 residues. CDR1 SEHNR and CDR2 FQNEAQ come from the germline V gene (reference sequence). Trimming removed 1 base at V and 1 base at J, with 11 bases between. The CDR3 bases are TGTGCCAGCAGCTTAGAGACAGGAAGATCCTATAATTCACCCCTCCACTTT. It specifies CASSLETGRSYNSPLHF.